The T cell receptor (beta chain) described here comes from a study of blood T cell repertoires in COVID-19. Study at large: The origin of the acute and convalescent COVID-19 samples was the United States, Italy and Spain. In each case, the material was cDNA or gDNA derived from T cells, B-cell-depleted T cells, or PBMCs.

The CDR3 is 16 residues long. In germline, CDR1 is MNHNY, CDR2 SVGAGI (reference sequence). V lost 5 bases to trimming and J lost 0 bases; unmatched junction nucleotides: 9. Authors' analysis steps: Reference gene primer amplification gave estimated nucleated cell counts. Sequenced by immunoSEQ multiplex PCR; TCRdb stores in-frame clones only, minus some. The D gene and trimming were derived from the DNA, and the V and J assignments and clone size from that table. The repertoire consists of about 220,000 clones, with 75% to 90% occurring once and the leading ten covering approximately 5.2%. The genes are TRBV6-6 and TRBJ1-1; TRBD1 matches at 7 bases. The material sequenced was peripheral blood. This sequence originates from a woman between 65 and 79 years old with COVID-19, enrolled during active disease. As DNA, the CDR3 is TGTGCCAGCAGTCTCGGGACAGCTTGGATGAACACTGAAGCTTTCTTT. Translated: CASSLGTAWMNTEAFF.